This T cell receptor (beta chain) was sequenced during a study of identifying expanded T cells in peripheral blood. Sequenced by immunoSEQ multiplex PCR; TCRdb stores in-frame clones only, minus some. The sample gives 45,000 to 75,000 clones, about four fifths of which show up once; about a sixth is in the top ten. The junction had 13 bases not matched to a gene; V was cut back by 1 base and J by 8 bases. The CDR3 spans 17 residues. Germline CDR1 and CDR2: LGHNA and YSLEER. The sequence came from a person aged 18-69 years in good health. Sequencing used blood. The genes are TRBV4-3 and TRBJ2-1; TRBD2 matches 8 bases. CDR3 sequence: CASSQGTAGGPFDEQFF. In DNA, the CDR3 is TGCGCCAGCAGCCAAGGAACGGCGGGAGGACCCTTCGATGAGCAGTTCTTC.